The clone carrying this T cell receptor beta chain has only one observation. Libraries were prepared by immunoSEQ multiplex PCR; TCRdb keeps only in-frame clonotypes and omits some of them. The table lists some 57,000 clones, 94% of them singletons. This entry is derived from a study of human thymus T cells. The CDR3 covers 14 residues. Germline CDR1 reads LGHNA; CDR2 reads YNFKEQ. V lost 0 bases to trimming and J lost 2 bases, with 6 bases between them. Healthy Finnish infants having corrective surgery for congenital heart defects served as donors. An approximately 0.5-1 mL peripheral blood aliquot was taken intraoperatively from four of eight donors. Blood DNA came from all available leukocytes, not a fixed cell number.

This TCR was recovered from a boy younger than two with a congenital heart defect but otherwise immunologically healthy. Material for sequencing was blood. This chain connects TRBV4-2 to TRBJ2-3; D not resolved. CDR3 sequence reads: CASSQDRTTDTQYF. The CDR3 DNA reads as TGTGCCAGCAGCCAAGATCGGACCACAGATACGCAGTATTTT.